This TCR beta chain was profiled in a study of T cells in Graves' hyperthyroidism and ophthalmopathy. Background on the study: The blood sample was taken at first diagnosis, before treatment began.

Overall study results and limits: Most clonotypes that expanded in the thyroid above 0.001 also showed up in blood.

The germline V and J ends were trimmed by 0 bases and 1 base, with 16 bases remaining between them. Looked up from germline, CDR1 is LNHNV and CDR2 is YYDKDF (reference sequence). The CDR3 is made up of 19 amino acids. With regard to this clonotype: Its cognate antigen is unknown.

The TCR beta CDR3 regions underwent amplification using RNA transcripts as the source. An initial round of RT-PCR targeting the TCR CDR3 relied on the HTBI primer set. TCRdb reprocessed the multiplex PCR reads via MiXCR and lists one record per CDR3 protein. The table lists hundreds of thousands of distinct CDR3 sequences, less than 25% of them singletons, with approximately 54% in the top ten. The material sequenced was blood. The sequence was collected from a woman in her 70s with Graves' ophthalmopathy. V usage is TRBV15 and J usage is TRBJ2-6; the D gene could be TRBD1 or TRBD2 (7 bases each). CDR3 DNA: TGTGCCACCAGCAGAGATAGCCAGGGGGGGTATTCTGGGGCCAACGTCCTGACTTTC. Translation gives CATSRDSQGGYSGANVLTF.